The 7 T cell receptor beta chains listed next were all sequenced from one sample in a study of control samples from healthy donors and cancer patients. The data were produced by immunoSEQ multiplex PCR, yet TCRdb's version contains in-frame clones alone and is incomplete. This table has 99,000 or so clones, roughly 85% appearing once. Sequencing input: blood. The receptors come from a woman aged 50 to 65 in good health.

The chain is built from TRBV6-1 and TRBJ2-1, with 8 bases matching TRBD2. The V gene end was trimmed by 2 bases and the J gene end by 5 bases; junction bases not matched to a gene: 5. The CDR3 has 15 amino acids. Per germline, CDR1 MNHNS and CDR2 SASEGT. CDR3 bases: TGTGCCAGCAGTGAAATGTCGGGGGGGCACAATGAGCAGTTCTTC. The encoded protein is CASSEMSGGHNEQFF.

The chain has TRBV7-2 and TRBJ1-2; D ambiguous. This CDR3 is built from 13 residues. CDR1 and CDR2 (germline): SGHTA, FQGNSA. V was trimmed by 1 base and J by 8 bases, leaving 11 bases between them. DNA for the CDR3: TGTGCCAGCAGCTTAGTGAGCGGGCGCGGCTACACCTTC. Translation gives CASSLVSGRGYTF.

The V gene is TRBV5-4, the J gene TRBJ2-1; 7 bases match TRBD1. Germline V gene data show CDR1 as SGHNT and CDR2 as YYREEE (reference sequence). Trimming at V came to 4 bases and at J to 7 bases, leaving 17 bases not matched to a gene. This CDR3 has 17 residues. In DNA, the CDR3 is TGTGCCAGCAGCCCCCTCGCGAAGACAGGGATGGGGAATGAGCAGTTCTTC. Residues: CASSPLAKTGMGNEQFF.

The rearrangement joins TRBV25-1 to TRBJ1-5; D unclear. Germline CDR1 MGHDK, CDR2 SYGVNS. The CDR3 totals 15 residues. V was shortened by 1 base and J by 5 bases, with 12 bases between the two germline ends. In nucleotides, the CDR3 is TGTGCCAGCAGTGAATCGCAAACGGTGGATCAGCCCCAGCATTTT. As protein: CASSESQTVDQPQHF.

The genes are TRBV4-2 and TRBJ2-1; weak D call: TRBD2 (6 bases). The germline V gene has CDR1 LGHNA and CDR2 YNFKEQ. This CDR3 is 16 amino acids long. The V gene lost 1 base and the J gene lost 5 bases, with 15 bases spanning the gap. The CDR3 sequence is CASSQARASADNEQFF. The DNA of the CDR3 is TGTGCCAGCAGCCAAGCGAGGGCTAGCGCCGACAATGAGCAGTTCTTC.

The CDR3 loop reads CASSRQLFNYGYTF. DNA for the CDR3: TGTGCCAGCAGTAGACAGCTTTTTAACTATGGCTACACCTTC. The chain has TRBV2 and TRBJ1-2; possible D gene TRBD1, 5 bases. Trimming shortened V by 5 bases and J by 1 base, and 11 bases separated the two germline ends. The CDR3 totals 14 residues. Germline CDR1 SNHLY, CDR2 FYNNEI. Full variable domain (missing parts from reference TRBV2 and TRBJ1-2): EPEVTQTPSHQVTQMGQEVILRCVPISNHLYFYWYRQILGQKVEFLVSFYNNEISEKSEIFDDQFSVERPDGSNFTLKIRSTKLEDSAMYFCASSRQLFNYGYTFGSGTRLTVV.

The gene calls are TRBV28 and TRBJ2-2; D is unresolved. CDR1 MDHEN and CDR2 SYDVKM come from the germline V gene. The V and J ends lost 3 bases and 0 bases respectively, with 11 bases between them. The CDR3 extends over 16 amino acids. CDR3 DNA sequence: TGTGCCAGCAGTTTGTGGGCAGGCTCGAACACCGGGGAGCTGTTTTTT. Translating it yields CASSLWAGSNTGELFF.